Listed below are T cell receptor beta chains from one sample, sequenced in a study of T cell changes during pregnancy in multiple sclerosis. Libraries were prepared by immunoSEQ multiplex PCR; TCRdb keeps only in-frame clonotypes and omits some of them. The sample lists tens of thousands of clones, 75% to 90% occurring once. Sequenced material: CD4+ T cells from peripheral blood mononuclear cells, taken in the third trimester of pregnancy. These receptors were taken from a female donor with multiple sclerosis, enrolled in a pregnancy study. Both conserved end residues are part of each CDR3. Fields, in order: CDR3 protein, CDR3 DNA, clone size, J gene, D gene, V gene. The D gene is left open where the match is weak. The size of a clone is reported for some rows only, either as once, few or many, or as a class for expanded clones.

CDR3 protein: CASSEGLYEQYF; CDR3 DNA: TGTGCCAGCAGTGAGGGGCTTTACGAGCAGTACTTC; clone size: once; J gene: TRBJ2-7; D gene: NA; V gene: TRBV25-1
CDR3 protein: CASSYSSAADTQYF; CDR3 DNA: TGTGCCAGCAGTTACTCGTCGGCGGCAGATACGCAGTATTTT; clone size: once; J gene: TRBJ2-3; D gene: NA; V gene: TRBV6-5
CDR3 protein: CGTGGPTYGYTF; CDR3 DNA: TGCGGAACGGGGGGACCCACCTATGGCTACACCTTC; clone size: NA; J gene: TRBJ1-2; D gene: NA; V gene: TRBV29-1
CDR3 protein: CASSPGGVRRAKNIQYF; CDR3 DNA: TGTGCCAGCAGTCCTGGGGGGGTACGAAGGGCCAAAAACATTCAGTACTTC; clone size: NA; J gene: TRBJ2-4; D gene: TRBD2; V gene: TRBV14
CDR3 protein: CASSFSFRETQYF; CDR3 DNA: TGTGCCAGCAGCTTTAGTTTTCGGGAGACCCAGTACTTC; clone size: NA; J gene: TRBJ2-5; D gene: NA; V gene: TRBV7-2
CDR3 protein: CASSIGGGGVYEQYF; CDR3 DNA: TGTGCCAGTAGTATAGGAGGAGGGGGCGTCTACGAGCAGTACTTC; clone size: NA; J gene: TRBJ2-7; D gene: NA; V gene: TRBV19
CDR3 protein: CASSSSSTTYGYTF; CDR3 DNA: TGTGCCAGCAGTTCATCGTCAACAACCTATGGCTACACCTTC; clone size: NA; J gene: TRBJ1-2; D gene: NA; V gene: TRBV27
CDR3 protein: CASSEGTGGADGYTF; CDR3 DNA: TGTGCCAGCAGTGAAGGAACAGGGGGGGCGGATGGCTACACCTTC; clone size: NA; J gene: TRBJ1-2; D gene: TRBD1; V gene: TRBV25-1
CDR3 protein: CAISDRHRGLKDTQYF; CDR3 DNA: TGTGCCATCAGTGATCGGCACAGGGGGCTTAAAGATACGCAGTATTTT; clone size: NA; J gene: TRBJ2-3; D gene: TRBD1; V gene: TRBV10-3
CDR3 protein: CASSPGTGQRGEAFF; CDR3 DNA: TGTGCCAGCTCACCCGGGACAGGCCAACGGGGTGAAGCTTTCTTT; clone size: NA; J gene: TRBJ1-1; D gene: TRBD1; V gene: TRBV18
CDR3 protein: CASSSRHRGFGYTF; CDR3 DNA: TGTGCCAGCAGCAGTCGGCACAGGGGGTTTGGCTACACCTTC; clone size: few; J gene: TRBJ1-2; D gene: TRBD1; V gene: TRBV7-9
CDR3 protein: CASSTRDRGNYEQYF; CDR3 DNA: TGTGCCAGCAGTACACGGGACAGGGGTAACTACGAGCAGTACTTC; clone size: NA; J gene: TRBJ2-7; D gene: TRBD1; V gene: TRBV6-5
CDR3 protein: CASSPRSRPAPEKLFF; CDR3 DNA: TGTGCCAGCAGCCCTCGGTCTAGGCCAGCCCCTGAAAAACTGTTTTTT; clone size: NA; J gene: TRBJ1-4; D gene: NA; V gene: TRBV9
CDR3 protein: CASSPFSNYGYTF; CDR3 DNA: TGTGCCAGCAGCCCTTTTTCTAACTATGGCTACACCTTC; clone size: NA; J gene: TRBJ1-2; D gene: NA; V gene: TRBV7-2
CDR3 protein: CASSLGVGTGTYDQPQHF; CDR3 DNA: TGTGCCAGCAGCTTAGGGGTCGGGACCGGGACTTACGATCAGCCCCAGCATTTT; clone size: NA; J gene: TRBJ1-5; D gene: NA; V gene: TRBV7-9